This entry features one T cell receptor (beta chain) sequence. Its antigen is not identified. CDR1 and CDR2 from the germline V gene are SEHNR and FQNEAQ (reference sequence). This CDR3 has 11 residues. Trimming stripped 9 bases from V and 6 bases from J, with 9 bases between. This specimen belongs to a study of cytomegalovirus exposure and HLA in healthy donors. Overall study context: One earlier analysis, a look at 180 million or so T cells, found 100 million to 130 million unique TCR beta sequences.

PCR primers comprised 60 Vbeta and 13 Jbeta primers. Sequencing was performed with immunoSEQ multiplex PCR; in TCRdb, only in-frame clones are kept and a portion is missing. Of under 200,000 clones listed, about four fifths are singletons. Study-wide points: Follow-up analysis later connected one missense variant in DCLRE1C with trimming of TCR beta V- and J-genes. Investigators reported about 160 TCR beta chains as tied to cytomegalovirus.

The J gene is TRBJ2-1, the V gene TRBV7-9; D remains unclear. This receptor was taken from a male donor in good health and CMV-seropositive. Sequencing input: PBMCs. The CDR3 loop is CASSLLNEQFF. CDR3 in DNA: TGTGCCAGTTCCCTCCTCAATGAGCAGTTCTTC. Variable domain in full (rest from reference TRBV7-9 and TRBJ2-1): DTGVSQNPRHKITKRGQNVTFRCDPISEHNRLYWYRQTLGQGPEFLTYFQNEAQLEKSRLLSDRFSAERPKGSFSTLEIQRTEQGDSAMYLCASSLLNEQFFGPGTRLTVL.